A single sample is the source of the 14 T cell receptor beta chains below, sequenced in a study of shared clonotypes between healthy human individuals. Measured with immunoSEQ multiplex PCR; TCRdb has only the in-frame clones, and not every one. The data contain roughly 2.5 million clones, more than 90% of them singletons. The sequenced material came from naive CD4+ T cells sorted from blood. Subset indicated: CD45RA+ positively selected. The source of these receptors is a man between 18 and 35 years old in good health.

The CDR3: CASSLGQGADSPLHF. CDR3 DNA: TGTGCCAGCAGCTTGGGGCAGGGGGCAGATTCACCCCTCCACTTT. The J gene is TRBJ1-6, the V gene TRBV5-4; 8 nucleotides line up with TRBD1. In germline, CDR1 is SGHNT, CDR2 YYREEE (reference sequence). J gave up 8 bases and V 0 bases, and 4 bases lay outside the gene matches. The CDR3 is made up of 15 amino acids.

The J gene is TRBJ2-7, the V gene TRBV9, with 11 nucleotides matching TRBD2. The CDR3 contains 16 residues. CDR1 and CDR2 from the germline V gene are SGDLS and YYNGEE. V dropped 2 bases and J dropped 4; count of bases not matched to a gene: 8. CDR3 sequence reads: CASSVTGTSGVYEQYF. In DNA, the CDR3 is TGTGCCAGCAGCGTCACCGGGACTAGCGGAGTTTACGAGCAGTACTTC. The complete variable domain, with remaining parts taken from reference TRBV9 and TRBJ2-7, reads DSGVTQTPKHLITATGQRVTLRCSPRSGDLSVYWYQQSLDQGLQFLIQYYNGEERAKGNILERFSAQQFPDLHSELNLSSLELGDSALYFCASSVTGTSGVYEQYFGPGTRLTVT.

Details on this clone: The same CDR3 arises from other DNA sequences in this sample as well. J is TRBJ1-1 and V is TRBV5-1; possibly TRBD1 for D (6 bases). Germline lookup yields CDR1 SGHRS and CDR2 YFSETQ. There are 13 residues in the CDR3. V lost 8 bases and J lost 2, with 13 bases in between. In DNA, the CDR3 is TGCGCCAGTTCTACAGGGCCAAACACTGAAGCTTTCTTT. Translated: CASSTGPNTEAFF. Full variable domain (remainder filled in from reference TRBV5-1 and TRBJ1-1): KAGVTQTPRYLIKTRGQQVTLSCSPISGHRSVSWYQQTPGQGLQFLFEYFSETQRNKGNFPGRFSGRQFSNSRSEMNVSTLELGDSALYLCASSTGPNTEAFFGQGTRLTVV.

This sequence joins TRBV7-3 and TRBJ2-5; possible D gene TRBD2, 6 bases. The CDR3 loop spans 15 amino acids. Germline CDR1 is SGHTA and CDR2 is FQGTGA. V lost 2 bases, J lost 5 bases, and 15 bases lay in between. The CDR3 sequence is CASSLFAGSGETQYF. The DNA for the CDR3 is TGTGCCAGCAGCTTATTTGCGGGGTCAGGTGAGACCCAGTACTTC.

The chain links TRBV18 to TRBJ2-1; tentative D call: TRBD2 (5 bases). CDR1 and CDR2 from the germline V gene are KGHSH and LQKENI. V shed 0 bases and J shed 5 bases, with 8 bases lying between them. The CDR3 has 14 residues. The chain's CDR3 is CASSPPTGNNEQFF. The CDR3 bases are TGTGCCAGCTCACCACCGACGGGAAACAATGAGCAGTTCTTC.

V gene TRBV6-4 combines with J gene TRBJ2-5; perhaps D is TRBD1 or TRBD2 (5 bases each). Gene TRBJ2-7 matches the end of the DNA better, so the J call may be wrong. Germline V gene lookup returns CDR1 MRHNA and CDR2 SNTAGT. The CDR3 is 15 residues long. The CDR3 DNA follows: TGTGCCAGCAGTAGGGACCACCTGGGGGTATACGAGCAGTACTTC. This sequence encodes CASSRDHLGVYEQYF.

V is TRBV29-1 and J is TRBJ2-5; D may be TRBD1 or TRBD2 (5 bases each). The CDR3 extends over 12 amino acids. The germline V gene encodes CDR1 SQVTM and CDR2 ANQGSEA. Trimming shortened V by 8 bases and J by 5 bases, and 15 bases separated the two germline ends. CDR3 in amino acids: CSTPGGVETQYF. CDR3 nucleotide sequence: TGCAGCACTCCTGGGGGAGTTGAGACCCAGTACTTC. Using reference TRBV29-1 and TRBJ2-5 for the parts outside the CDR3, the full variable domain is SAVISQKPSRDICQRGTSLTIQCQVDSQVTMMFWYRQQPGQSLTLIATANQGSEATYESGFVIDKFPISRPNLTFSTLTVSNMSPEDSSIYLCSTPGGVETQYFGPGTRLLVL.

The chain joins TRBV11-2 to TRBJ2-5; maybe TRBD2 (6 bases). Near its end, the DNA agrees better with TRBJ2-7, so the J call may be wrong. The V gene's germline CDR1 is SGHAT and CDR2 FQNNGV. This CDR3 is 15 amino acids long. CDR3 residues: CASSILASATYEQYF. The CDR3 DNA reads TGTGCCAGCAGCATCCTGGCTAGCGCGACCTACGAGCAGTACTTC.

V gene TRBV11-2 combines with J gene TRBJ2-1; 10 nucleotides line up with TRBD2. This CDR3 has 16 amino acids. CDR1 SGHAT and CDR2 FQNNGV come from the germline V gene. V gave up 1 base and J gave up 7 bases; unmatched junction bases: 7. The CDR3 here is CASSLGGTSVFNEQFF. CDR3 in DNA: TGTGCCAGCAGCTTAGGCGGGACTAGCGTGTTTAATGAGCAGTTCTTC.

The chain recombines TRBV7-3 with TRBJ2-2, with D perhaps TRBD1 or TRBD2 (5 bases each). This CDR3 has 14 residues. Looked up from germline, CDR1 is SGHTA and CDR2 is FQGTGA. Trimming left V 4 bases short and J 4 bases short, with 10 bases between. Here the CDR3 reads CASSSGTLTGELFF. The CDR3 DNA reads TGTGCCAGCAGCTCCGGGACCCTCACCGGGGAGCTGTTTTTT.

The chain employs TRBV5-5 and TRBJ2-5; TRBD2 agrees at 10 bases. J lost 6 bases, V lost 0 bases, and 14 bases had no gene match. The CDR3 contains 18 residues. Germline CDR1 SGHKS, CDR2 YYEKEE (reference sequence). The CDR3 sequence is CASSLGLAGAALEKTQYF. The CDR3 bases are TGTGCCAGCAGCTTGGGGCTAGCGGGGGCGGCGCTCGAAAAGACCCAGTACTTC. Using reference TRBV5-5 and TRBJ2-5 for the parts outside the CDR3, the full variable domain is DAGVTQSPTHLIKTRGQQVTLRCSPISGHKSVSWYQQVLGQGPQFIFQYYEKEERGRGNFPDRFSARQFPNYSSELNVNALLLGDSALYLCASSLGLAGAALEKTQYFGPGTRLLVL.

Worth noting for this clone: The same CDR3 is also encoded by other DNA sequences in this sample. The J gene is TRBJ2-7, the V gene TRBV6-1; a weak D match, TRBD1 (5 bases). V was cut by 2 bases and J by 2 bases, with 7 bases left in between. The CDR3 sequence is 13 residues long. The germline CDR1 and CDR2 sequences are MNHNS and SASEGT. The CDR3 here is CASSERGPYEQYF. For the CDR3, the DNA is TGTGCCAGCAGTGAAAGGGGTCCCTACGAGCAGTACTTC.

This CDR3 reads CASSTPTGSNTEAFF. CDR3 nucleotide sequence: TGTGCCAGCAGCACCCCGACAGGGTCTAACACTGAAGCTTTCTTT. V and J are TRBV5-4 and TRBJ1-1; 7 nucleotides agree with TRBD1. V was clipped by 4 bases and J by 2 bases; unmatched bases: 8. This CDR3 contains 15 residues. Germline V gene data show CDR1 as SGHNT and CDR2 as YYREEE (reference sequence).

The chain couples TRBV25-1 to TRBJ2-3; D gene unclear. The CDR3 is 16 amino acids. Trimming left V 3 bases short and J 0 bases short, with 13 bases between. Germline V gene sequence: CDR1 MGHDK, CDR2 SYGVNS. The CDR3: CASSDVQVPSTDTQYF. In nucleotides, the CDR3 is TGTGCCAGCAGTGATGTCCAGGTCCCTAGCACAGATACGCAGTATTTT.